This TCR beta chain derives from a study of blood T cell repertoires in COVID-19. Whole-study context: Collection of acute and convalescent COVID-19 samples took place in the United States, Italy and Spain. PBMCs, B-cell-depleted T cells, or T cells provided the cDNA or gDNA that made up the material.

The V end lost 7 bases, the J end lost 0 bases, and 9 bases lay between the germline ends. There are 13 residues in the CDR3. Per germline, CDR1 LGHNT and CDR2 FRNRAP. Seattle's cohort entered during active infection and was followed longitudinally. Under the authors' procedure: Using reference gene primer amplification, nucleated cell counts were estimated. Profiled with immunoSEQ multiplex PCR; TCRdb holds only in-frame clones, not every one. V and J calls plus clone size are reproduced from that table; the DNA served to infer D and trimming. Altogether hundreds of thousands of clones are present, about 83% being singletons, with the ten largest covering approximately 6%.

The chain has TRBV12-5 and TRBJ1-1; D not certain. This TCR came from a woman older than 75 with COVID-19, enrolled during active disease. The sample was peripheral blood. CDR3 residues: CASVHSMNTEAFF. For the CDR3, the DNA is TGTGCTAGTGTTCACTCTATGAACACTGAAGCTTTCTTT.